This TCR beta chain was sequenced for a study of vaccination effects on CD4 cells after COVID-19. The protocol was immunoSEQ multiplex PCR, while the TCRdb copy is restricted to in-frame clones and leaves out a portion. The sample shows under 55,000 clones, roughly 73% of them seen only once. Under the ViraFEST assay, PBMC were stimulated with viral peptide pools so that antigen-specific CD4+ T cells expanded. Sequencing was performed afterwards. Culturing for roughly 10 days preceded CD4+ T cell isolation. The healthy vaccine recipients, who had no prior SARS-CoV-2 infection, showed negative nucleocapsid antibodies. On days 3 and 7, fresh IL-2 medium replaced half the medium. Whole-study findings and limits: Clones of infection and vaccine origin contracted markedly late after vaccination. Few convalescent patients and no early post-infection timepoints were included in the study.

A note on this clone: What it recognizes is unknown.

V lost 10 bases to trimming and J lost 9 bases, with 25 bases between them. The CDR3 sequence is 14 residues long. The germline V gene has CDR1 LGHDT and CDR2 YNNKEL (reference sequence). The chain has TRBV3-1 (or the pseudogene TRBV3-2) and TRBJ2-7; unclear D gene. Sequenced material: CD4+ T cells from PBMCs cultured with HCoV-OC43 spike peptides, taken before COVID-19 vaccination. Subset: HCoV-OC43 spike overlapping peptide pool stimulation. This sequence was found in a human donor who received a COVID-19 vaccine. DNA for the CDR3: TGTGCCACCCCCTATTCAAAACTAAGGTTTGTGCAGTACGTC. It codes for CATPYSKLRFVQYV.